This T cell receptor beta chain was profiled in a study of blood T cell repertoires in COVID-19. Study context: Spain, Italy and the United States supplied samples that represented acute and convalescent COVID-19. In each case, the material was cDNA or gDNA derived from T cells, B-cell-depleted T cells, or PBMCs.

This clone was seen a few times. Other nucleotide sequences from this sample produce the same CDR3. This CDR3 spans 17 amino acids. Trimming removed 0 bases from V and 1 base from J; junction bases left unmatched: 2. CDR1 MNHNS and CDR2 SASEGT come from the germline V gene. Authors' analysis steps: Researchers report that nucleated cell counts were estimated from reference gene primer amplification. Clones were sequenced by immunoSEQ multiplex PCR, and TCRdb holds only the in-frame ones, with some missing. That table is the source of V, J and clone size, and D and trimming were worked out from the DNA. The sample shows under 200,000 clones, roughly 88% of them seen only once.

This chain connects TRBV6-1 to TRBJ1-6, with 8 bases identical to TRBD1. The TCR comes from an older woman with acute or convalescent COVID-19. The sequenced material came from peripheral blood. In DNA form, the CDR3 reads TGTGCCAGCAGTGAAGCTCAGGGGGCATCCTATAATTCACCCCTCCACTTT. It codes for CASSEAQGASYNSPLHF.